Each of the 15 T cell receptor beta chains below was sequenced from the same sample in a study of cytomegalovirus exposure and HLA in healthy donors. It was with 60 Vbeta and 13 Jbeta primers that the PCR ran. Libraries were prepared by immunoSEQ multiplex PCR; TCRdb keeps only in-frame clonotypes and omits some of them. The sample consists of 120,000 or so clones, more than 60% of them appearing once. Sequencing was performed on PBMCs. The receptors here all came from a woman aged 40 to 55 in good health and CMV-seropositive.

The chain carries TRBV27 and TRBJ1-5; 9 nucleotides align to TRBD1. Germline CDR1 reads MNHEY; CDR2 reads SMNVEV (reference sequence). The CDR3 length is 16 residues. Trimming cost V 2 bases and J 4 bases; bases outside gene matches: 6. The CDR3, as DNA: TGTGCCAGCAGTTTAAGCGGGACAGGGAGAAATCAGCCCCAGCATTTT. This codes for CASSLSGTGRNQPQHF.

This clone was observed a handful of times. This sequence joins TRBV7-2 and TRBJ1-5, with D uncertain. CDR1 SGHTA and CDR2 FQGNSA come from the germline V gene. Trimming removed 5 bases from V and 7 bases from J, with 18 bases in between. This CDR3 spans 15 amino acids. As DNA, the CDR3 is TGTGCCAGCAGCCCCTCCCCGGCCACGGGGCAGCCCCAGCATTTT. As protein: CASSPSPATGQPQHF. Based on the CDR3 plus reference TRBV7-2 and TRBJ1-5, the full variable domain is GAGVSQSPSNKVTEKGKDVELRCDPISGHTALYWYRQSLGQGLEFLIYFQGNSAPDKSGLPSDRFSAERTGGSVSTLTIQRTQQEDSAVYLCASSPSPATGQPQHFGDGTRLSIL.

The chain employs TRBV18 and TRBJ1-2; D gene unclear. V lost 3 bases and J lost 8, with 16 bases in between. CDR1 KGHSH and CDR2 LQKENI come from the germline V gene. The CDR3 runs 14 residues. The CDR3 here is CASSPADGMGGYTF. In DNA, the CDR3 is TGTGCCAGCTCACCCGCGGACGGGATGGGGGGCTACACCTTC.

The chain is built from TRBV19 and TRBJ1-5, with 10 bases aligning to TRBD1. Germline trimming cut 7 bases from V and 6 bases from J; bases unmatched to any gene: 9. The V gene's germline CDR1 is LNHDA and CDR2 SQIVND (reference sequence). The CDR3 is 15 amino acids. The CDR3 nucleotides are TGTGCCAGTACCCTAGGACAGGGGGGCGTTCAGCCCCAGCATTTT. It is translated as CASTLGQGGVQPQHF.

The J gene is TRBJ1-1, the V gene TRBV18; 7 bases agree with TRBD1. Trimming removed 3 bases from V and 2 bases from J; junction bases left unmatched: 6. Germline loops: CDR1 KGHSH, CDR2 LQKENI. CDR3 length: 15 residues. The CDR3: CASSPLRDRNTEAFF. In DNA, the CDR3 is TGTGCCAGCTCACCCCTCCGGGACAGAAACACTGAAGCTTTCTTT.

This sequence joins TRBV7-9 and TRBJ1-1; D is ambiguous. The CDR3 covers 13 residues. Germline lookup yields CDR1 SEHNR and CDR2 FQNEAQ (reference sequence). Trimming stripped 5 bases from V and 2 bases from J, with 9 bases between. The CDR3 sequence is CASSIRGNTEAFF. The CDR3, as DNA: TGTGCCAGCAGCATACGCGGAAACACTGAAGCTTTCTTT. Full variable domain (remainder filled in from reference TRBV7-9 and TRBJ1-1): DTGVSQNPRHKITKRGQNVTFRCDPISEHNRLYWYRQTLGQGPEFLTYFQNEAQLEKSRLLSDRFSAERPKGSFSTLEIQRTEQGDSAMYLCASSIRGNTEAFFGQGTRLTVV.

The chain carries TRBV2 and TRBJ2-1; D may be TRBD2 (5 bases). CDR3 length equals 12 residues. The V gene's germline CDR1 is SNHLY and CDR2 FYNNEI. Trimming shortened V by 6 bases and J by 7 bases, and 10 bases separated the two germline ends. The CDR3 DNA sequence: TGTGCCAGCAGGAGAGGGTCGAATGAGCAGTTCTTC. Its protein is CASRRGSNEQFF.

The chain recombines TRBV2 with TRBJ1-1, with D possibly being TRBD1 (5 bases). Germline V CDR1 and CDR2: SNHLY, FYNNEI. CDR3 length: 14 residues. V was trimmed by 0 bases and J by 5 bases, leaving 10 bases between them. CDR3 in DNA: TGTGCCAGCAGTGAAGCGCTCGGGGGGACTGAAGCTTTCTTT. This encodes CASSEALGGTEAFF.

The table lists this clone with a few counts. The chain links TRBV28 to TRBJ1-1; 9 bases are a match to TRBD1. J gave up 5 bases and V 5 bases, and 9 bases lay outside the gene matches. The CDR3 length is 15 residues. In germline, CDR1 is MDHEN, CDR2 SYDVKM. The CDR3 DNA is TGTGCCAGCAGTCCACCGGGACAGGGAGTTACTGAAGCTTTCTTT. It codes for CASSPPGQGVTEAFF.

The chain uses TRBV15 and TRBJ1-1; perhaps TRBD1 as D (5 bases). Germline CDR1 reads LNHNV; CDR2 reads YYDKDF (reference sequence). This CDR3 region has 15 residues. V was pared by 0 bases and J by 4 bases, with 12 bases between. The CDR3 DNA follows: TGTGCCACCAGCAGAGAGAGGATGGGGGGCACTGAAGCTTTCTTT. Translation gives CATSRERMGGTEAFF.

The chain employs TRBV27 and TRBJ1-1, with D tentatively TRBD1 (6 bases). The CDR3 spans 17 residues. V lost 2 bases to trimming and J lost 0 bases, with 16 bases between them. Germline assignment: CDR1 MNHEY and CDR2 SMNVEV (reference sequence). The CDR3: CASSLAVDRLMNTEAFF. In DNA form, the CDR3 reads TGTGCCAGCAGTTTAGCCGTCGACAGGCTCATGAACACTGAAGCTTTCTTT.

The chain links TRBV2 to TRBJ2-7; TRBD2 aligns across 7 bases. J gave up 4 bases and V 3 bases, and 9 bases lay outside the gene matches. The germline V gene encodes CDR1 SNHLY and CDR2 FYNNEI. The CDR3 sequence is 15 residues long. The CDR3: CASSERLASGYEQYF. CDR3 nucleotide sequence: TGTGCCAGCAGTGAGCGTTTGGCTAGCGGTTACGAGCAGTACTTC.

The V and J genes are TRBV6-6 and TRBJ2-3; the match to TRBD1 covers 7 bases. The CDR3 loop spans 13 amino acids. CDR1 and CDR2 (germline): MNHNY, SVGAGI (reference sequence). Trimming at V came to 6 bases and at J to 4 bases, leaving 4 bases not matched to a gene. The CDR3 DNA reads TGTGCCAGCAGCCGACAGGGCCCAGATACGCAGTATTTT. Its protein product is CASSRQGPDTQYF.

This clone has just a few counts. The genes are TRBV28 and TRBJ1-1; 9 bases match TRBD1. CDR3 length: 17 residues. The trim removed 6 bases at V and 4 bases at J, leaving 15 bases unmatched. From germline, CDR1 is MDHEN and CDR2 SYDVKM. This CDR3 is CASRPHLWTGEGTEAFF. DNA of the CDR3: TGTGCCAGCAGGCCGCACCTCTGGACAGGGGAGGGCACTGAAGCTTTCTTT.

The chain carries TRBV30 and TRBJ1-1, with D perhaps matching TRBD1 (6 bases). Germline assignment: CDR1 GTSNPN and CDR2 SVGIG (reference sequence). The CDR3 sequence is 15 residues long. With 0 bases removed from V and 0 bases from J, the gap between germline ends came to 11 bases. CDR3 sequence (DNA): TGTGCCTGGAGTGTCGGGACACCCCTGAACACTGAAGCTTTCTTT. Amino acids: CAWSVGTPLNTEAFF.